This TCR beta chain was retrieved from a study of T cells after yellow fever vaccination. One entry per CDR3 protein results from TCRdb running MiXCR on the 5' RACE reads. The sample has hundreds of thousands of distinct CDR3 sequences, approximately 19% seen once. This sequence was found in a man younger than 35 who received the YFV17D yellow fever vaccine. The sample consisted of PBMCs, taken before the yellow fever booster vaccination.

DNA for the CDR3: TGTGCCAGCAGCTCGCGGGGGAACCCTGACAATGAGCAGTTCTTC. This sequence encodes CASSSRGNPDNEQFF. The V call is TRBV7-3, the J call TRBJ2-1; 7 positions agree with TRBD2. CDR3 length: 15 amino acids. Germline CDR1 and CDR2: SGHTA and FQGTGA. The ends lost 4 bases at V and 5 bases at J; junction bases unmatched: 8.